Following are 32 T cell receptor beta chains from one sample sequenced in a study of T-cell reconstitution after alpha-beta-depleted transplantation in children. Unique molecular identifiers were built into the TCRbeta library. TCRdb processed the PCR reads anew with MiXCR; each CDR3 protein has one entry. The repertoire consists of around 370,000 distinct CDR3 sequences, with over 9% occurring once and the leading ten covering 2% to 3%. This specimen was PBMCs from the stem cell graft donor, taken from the stem cell graft. Source of these receptors: a human donor who donated a stem cell graft to a child with acute lymphoblastic leukemia.

The V and J genes are TRBV3-1 and TRBJ1-3; D possibly corresponds to TRBD1 (6 bases). This CDR3 spans 15 amino acids. V dropped 3 bases and J dropped 3 bases, with 12 bases sitting between them. Germline V gene data show CDR1 as LGHDT and CDR2 as YNNKEL (reference sequence). In DNA form, the CDR3 reads TGTGCCAGCAGCCACACAGGGAGTCGTGGAAACACCATATATTTT. This codes for CASSHTGSRGNTIYF.

This clonotype was picked up many times. The V gene is TRBV4-1, the J gene TRBJ1-5, with D uncertain. V gave up 1 base and J gave up 7 bases, with 5 bases separating them. Germline values: CDR1 MGHRA, CDR2 YSYEKL. This CDR3 is built from 12 residues. The CDR3: CASSQGSQPQHF. The CDR3 DNA is TGCGCCAGCAGCCAAGGATCCCAGCCCCAGCATTTT.

This clonotype appeared a few times. The chain carries TRBV7-2 and TRBJ2-7, with no clear D. V gave up 5 bases and J gave up 3 bases, with 11 bases separating them. This CDR3 has 13 amino acids. The germline CDR1 and CDR2 sequences are SGHTA and FQGNSA. The CDR3 DNA sequence: TGTGCCAGCAGCCTTTACTCCAACTACGAGCAGTACTTC. It translates to CASSLYSNYEQYF.

Many counts were recorded for this clonotype. The chain employs TRBV5-1 and TRBJ2-2; unclear D gene. Germline values: CDR1 SGHRS, CDR2 YFSETQ. Trimming cost V 4 bases and J 2 bases, with 3 bases left between them. The CDR3 spans 12 residues. CDR3 protein: CASSINTGELFF. For the CDR3, the DNA is TGCGCCAGCAGCATAAACACCGGGGAGCTGTTTTTT.

The rearrangement joins TRBV4-1 to TRBJ2-1; 8 bases map to TRBD2. The CDR3 is 16 residues long. CDR1 is MGHRA, CDR2 YSYEKL, per germline. J gave up 3 bases and V 3 bases, and 7 bases lay outside the gene matches. In DNA, the CDR3 is TGCGCCAGCAGCCAGGGCGGGAGGTCCCTCTACAATGAGCAGTTCTTC. Protein: CASSQGGRSLYNEQFF.

This clonotype was seen only a few times. The chain has TRBV5-1 and TRBJ1-1; D possibly corresponds to TRBD1 (5 bases). CDR1 is SGHRS and CDR2 is YFSETQ in the germline V gene. The CDR3 contains 16 residues. V shed 2 bases and J shed 0 bases, with 14 bases lying between them. CDR3 region: CASSFLFGGLNTEAFF. The CDR3, as DNA: TGCGCCAGCAGCTTCCTCTTCGGGGGACTGAACACTGAAGCTTTCTTT. Supplemented by reference TRBV5-1 and TRBJ1-1, the full variable domain reads KAGVTQTPRYLIKTRGQQVTLSCSPISGHRSVSWYQQTPGQGLQFLFEYFSETQRNKGNFPGRFSGRQFSNSRSEMNVSTLELGDSALYLCASSFLFGGLNTEAFFGQGTRLTVV.

This clonotype has ten or more counts. This chain connects TRBV7-2 to TRBJ2-5; TRBD2 aligns across 8 bases. The CDR3 is made up of 15 amino acids. Germline CDR1 reads SGHTA; CDR2 reads FQGNSA. The junction had 5 bases not matched to a gene; V was cut back by 1 base and J by 4 bases. The chain's CDR3 is CASSLDGLAGETQYF. Written as DNA, the CDR3 is TGTGCCAGCAGCTTAGACGGCCTAGCGGGAGAGACCCAGTACTTC.

This sequence joins TRBV27 and TRBJ2-1; TRBD1 matches 9 bases. Looked up from germline, CDR1 is MNHEY and CDR2 is SMNVEV (reference sequence). V lost 2 bases and J lost 5; bases outside the gene matches: 4. This CDR3 contains 15 residues. CDR3 region: CASSLRDRVDNEQFF. CDR3 sequence (DNA): TGTGCCAGCAGTTTACGGGACAGGGTGGACAATGAGCAGTTCTTC.

This clonotype has just a few counts. The V call is TRBV4-1, the J call TRBJ1-1, with D hard to call. The CDR3 loop spans 13 amino acids. The germline V gene has CDR1 MGHRA and CDR2 YSYEKL. The V and J ends lost 0 bases and 7 bases respectively, with 9 bases between them. CDR3 in DNA: TGCGCCAGCAGCCAAGAGCCGCAGCTTGAAGCTTTCTTT. Amino acids: CASSQEPQLEAFF.

In this sample, this clonotype turned up a few times. CDR3 protein: CASSQDRGGANTGELFF. The CDR3 DNA reads as TGCGCCAGCAGCCAAGATAGAGGCGGGGCGAACACCGGGGAGCTGTTTTTT. The V call is TRBV4-1, the J call TRBJ2-2; a weak D match, TRBD2 (6 bases). CDR1 MGHRA and CDR2 YSYEKL come from the germline V gene. Trimming removed 0 bases at V and 0 bases at J, with 11 bases between. This CDR3 has 17 residues.

The CDR3 nucleotides read TGTGCCAGCAGTTTCTACAGGGCTAGCACAGATACGCAGTATTTT. Protein: CASSFYRASTDTQYF. The chain combines TRBV27 with TRBJ2-3; TRBD1 might be the D (6 bases). The length of the CDR3 is 15 residues. Germline CDR1 MNHEY, CDR2 SMNVEV (reference sequence). Trimming left V 3 bases short and J 0 bases short, with 10 bases between.

This clonotype was detected only a few times. V is TRBV28 and J is TRBJ1-2, with 8 bases lining up with TRBD1. Germline CDR1 MDHEN, CDR2 SYDVKM. Trimming removed 5 bases from V and 6 bases from J; junction bases left unmatched: 5. CDR3 length: 13 amino acids. In DNA form, the CDR3 reads TGTGCCAGCAGTCTGGACAGGGTAGATGGCTACACCTTC. Translated, it gives CASSLDRVDGYTF.

This chain connects TRBV7-3 to TRBJ1-4; D is perhaps TRBD1 (5 bases). The germline CDR1 and CDR2 sequences are SGHTA and FQGTGA. CDR3 size: 14 residues. V dropped 2 bases and J dropped 12 bases, with 16 bases sitting between them. The CDR3 sequence: CASSLLGRAEELFF. The DNA of the CDR3 is TGTGCCAGCAGCTTACTCGGCAGGGCCGAGGAACTGTTTTTT.

The CDR3 nucleotides read TGTGCCAGCAGTGAATCGTGGGGACTAGCGGGAGGTAGCTCCTACAATGAGCAGTTCTTC. It codes for CASSESWGLAGGSSYNEQFF. The rearrangement links TRBV25-1 to TRBJ2-1; 15 bases match TRBD2. Germline-derived CDR1 and CDR2 are MGHDK and SYGVNS. CDR3 length: 20 amino acids. J was trimmed by 0 bases and V by 1 base; bases with no gene match: 7.

This clonotype has just a few counts. The J gene is TRBJ2-1, the V gene TRBV11-2, with TRBD1 matching over 7 bases. The CDR3 covers 19 residues. CDR1 and CDR2 (germline): SGHAT, FQNNGV. V was pared by 4 bases and J by 0 bases, with 15 bases of the junction left unmatched. Here the CDR3 DNA reads TGTGCCAGCAGCTCCAACAGGGGTGGCGGTTGGGGCTCCTACAATGAGCAGTTCTTC. This encodes CASSSNRGGGWGSYNEQFF.

J is TRBJ1-3 and V is TRBV6-5; 8 bases are a match to TRBD1. The CDR3 totals 14 residues. Trimming took 2 bases from V and 5 from J; bases not matched to a gene: 2. Per the germline V gene, CDR1 is MNHEY and CDR2 is SVGAGI. The CDR3 loop reads CASSYDRGRNTIYF. Here the CDR3 DNA reads TGTGCCAGCAGTTACGACAGGGGAAGAAACACCATATATTTT.

V gene TRBV11-2 combines with J gene TRBJ2-1, with 13 bases matching TRBD2. In germline, CDR1 is SGHAT, CDR2 FQNNGV. V shed 3 bases and J 10 bases; nucleotides not matched to a gene: 12. This CDR3 region has 17 residues. CDR3 sequence: CASSFLGPGLAGIEQFF. CDR3 nucleotide sequence: TGTGCCAGCAGCTTCCTAGGCCCGGGACTAGCGGGGATCGAGCAGTTCTTC.

This clonotype was picked up a small number of times. This chain connects TRBV27 to TRBJ1-5; D might be TRBD1 (6 bases). Deletions cut 6 bases from V and 0 bases from J, with 12 bases between. In germline, CDR1 is MNHEY, CDR2 SMNVEV (reference sequence). The CDR3 length is 15 residues. This chain's CDR3 is CASRLTGNSNQPQHF. In DNA, the CDR3 is TGTGCCAGCAGGCTAACAGGGAATAGCAATCAGCCCCAGCATTTT.

The chain links TRBV12-3 or TRBV12-4 to TRBJ2-7; TRBD1 agrees at 7 bases. V dropped 3 bases and J dropped 3; count of bases not matched to a gene: 5. The CDR3 covers 14 residues. The CDR3: CASSFRGPYYEQYF. CDR3 nucleotides: TGTGCCAGCAGTTTTAGGGGGCCCTACTACGAGCAGTACTTC.

The chain couples TRBV24-1 to TRBJ1-5; D remains unclear. CDR3 length: 14 residues. The V end lost 3 bases, the J end lost 0 bases, and 5 bases lay between the germline ends. Germline lookup yields CDR1 KGHDR and CDR2 SFDVKD. In nucleotides, the CDR3 is TGTGCCACCAGTGATACTTATAGCAATCAGCCCCAGCATTTT. Amino acid sequence: CATSDTYSNQPQHF.

In its sample, this clonotype was seen a few times. The chain recombines TRBV28 with TRBJ2-2, with D possibly TRBD2 on 5 matching bases. The CDR3 consists of 13 residues. Between the trimmed V and J ends, which lost 8 bases and 4 bases, there was a span of 11 bases. Germline CDR1 reads MDHEN; CDR2 reads SYDVKM. This chain's CDR3 is CASGTGFTGELFF. The CDR3 DNA reads TGTGCCAGCGGAACGGGGTTCACCGGGGAGCTGTTTTTT.

The rearrangement joins TRBV20-1 to TRBJ2-1, with 10 bases lining up with TRBD1. The CDR3 spans 16 residues. Trimming cost V 5 bases and J 0 bases; bases outside gene matches: 7. Germline lookup yields CDR1 DFQATT and CDR2 SNEGSKA (reference sequence). CDR3 sequence: CSAGRGQGFSYNEQFF. CDR3 DNA sequence: TGCAGTGCTGGGCGGGGACAGGGGTTCTCCTACAATGAGCAGTTCTTC.

This clonotype was counted a few times. The J gene is TRBJ2-1, the V gene TRBV27; D is possibly TRBD1 (6 bases). This CDR3 comprises 14 residues. Trimming removed 3 bases at V and 3 bases at J, with 9 bases between. Germline CDR1 reads MNHEY; CDR2 reads SMNVEV (reference sequence). CDR3 amino acids: CASSLGTNYNEQFF. In DNA, the CDR3 is TGTGCCAGCAGTTTGGGGACAAACTACAATGAGCAGTTCTTC.

This clonotype was picked up a small number of times. The gene calls are TRBV5-1 and TRBJ2-7, with 10 bases matching TRBD1. This CDR3 contains 14 residues. V gave up 7 bases and J gave up 3 bases; unmatched junction bases: 7. The germline V gene has CDR1 SGHRS and CDR2 YFSETQ. The DNA for the CDR3 is TGCGCCAGCCAACCGGGACAGGGGTTCTACGAGCAGTACTTC. This translates into CASQPGQGFYEQYF.

This clonotype was seen more than once but under ten times. The chain uses TRBV7-2 and TRBJ2-7, with TRBD2 matching over 10 bases. CDR3 length: 16 residues. Germline CDR1 reads SGHTA; CDR2 reads FQGNSA. Unmatched junction bases numbered 5, after V lost 0 bases and J lost 3 bases. The CDR3 here is CASSLAASGSYYEQYF. DNA for the CDR3: TGTGCCAGCAGCTTAGCGGCTAGCGGGAGTTACTACGAGCAGTACTTC. The full variable domain, completed using reference TRBV7-2 and TRBJ2-7, is GAGVSQSPSNKVTEKGKDVELRCDPISGHTALYWYRQSLGQGLEFLIYFQGNSAPDKSGLPSDRFSAERTGGSVSTLTIQRTQQEDSAVYLCASSLAASGSYYEQYFGPGTRLTVT.

This chain links TRBV12-3 or TRBV12-4 with TRBJ1-2; 9 bases are a match to TRBD1. V shed 5 bases, J shed 7 bases, and the junction held 5 bases outside the gene matches. The CDR3 contains 13 residues. CDR3 amino acids: CASSQTGGSGYTF. CDR3 DNA: TGTGCCAGCAGTCAGACAGGGGGTTCTGGCTACACCTTC.

In its sample, this clonotype was seen many times. V is TRBV27 and J is TRBJ2-7; D is ambiguous. Between the trimmed V and J ends, which lost 6 bases and 3 bases, there was a span of 18 bases. This CDR3 has 15 residues. Per the germline V gene, CDR1 is MNHEY and CDR2 is SMNVEV (reference sequence). DNA of the CDR3: TGTGCCAGCAGAGGATTTCTTAATCGTTACTACGAGCAGTACTTC. It specifies CASRGFLNRYYEQYF.

This clonotype was recorded at least ten times. The chain uses TRBV6-1 and TRBJ2-3; D gene ambiguous. Germline V lookup: CDR1 MNHNS, CDR2 SASEGT. Trimming took 5 bases from V and 0 from J, leaving 15 bases between them. The CDR3 totals 16 residues. The CDR3 DNA is TGTGCCAGCAGTCGAATTTGGGCAGTTAGCACAGATACGCAGTATTTT. It is translated as CASSRIWAVSTDTQYF.

The V call is TRBV7-2, the J call TRBJ2-7, with TRBD2 identical over 7 bases. There are 16 residues in the CDR3. With V trimmed by 0 bases and J by 2 bases, 7 bases remained unmatched. Germline V lookup: CDR1 SGHTA, CDR2 FQGNSA. The CDR3 loop is CASSLASGLLPYEQYF. CDR3 nucleotides: TGTGCCAGCAGCTTAGCTAGCGGGCTACTACCCTACGAGCAGTACTTC.

The chain couples TRBV12-3 or TRBV12-4 to TRBJ2-1; tentatively, D is TRBD2 (6 bases). CDR3 length equals 13 residues. The V and J ends lost 6 bases and 4 bases respectively, with 10 bases between them. The CDR3 region is CASSGTEYNEQFF. The DNA of the CDR3 is TGTGCCAGCAGCGGGACTGAGTACAATGAGCAGTTCTTC.

This clonotype was seen at least ten times. The chain links TRBV12-3 or TRBV12-4 to TRBJ2-1; 8 bases match TRBD2. This CDR3 region has 15 residues. V shed 6 bases and J 7 bases; nucleotides not matched to a gene: 11. The CDR3 region is CASSLLAGGWNEQFF. In DNA, the CDR3 is TGTGCCAGCAGCCTCCTCGCGGGAGGTTGGAATGAGCAGTTCTTC.

This clonotype turned up a few times. The chain carries TRBV5-4 and TRBJ1-2; no definite D call. The CDR3 is 14 residues long. Germline V gene data show CDR1 as SGHNT and CDR2 as YYREEE (reference sequence). V was clipped by 0 bases and J by 8 bases, with 14 bases between them. CDR3 DNA: TGTGCCAGCAGCTTGGCTTTTGGGTCGCGGGGCTACACCTTC. This translates into CASSLAFGSRGYTF. The full variable domain, with the rest looked up from reference TRBV5-4 and TRBJ1-2, is ETGVTQSPTHLIKTRGQQVTLRCSSQSGHNTVSWYQQALGQGPQFIFQYYREEENGRGNFPPRFSGLQFPNYSSELNVNALELDDSALYLCASSLAFGSRGYTFGSGTRLTVV.